The T cell receptor beta chain under discussion was sequenced for a study of cytomegalovirus exposure and HLA in healthy donors. V gave up 0 bases and J gave up 10 bases, with 19 bases separating them. This CDR3 spans 16 amino acids. CDR1 and CDR2 (germline): LGHNT, FRNRAP. PCR was performed using 60 Vbeta and 13 Jbeta primers. Some clones are missing from TCRdb's copy, which holds only in-frame ones; the method was immunoSEQ multiplex PCR. The sample comprises 50,000 or so clones, around 70% of which are singletons, and less than 9.5% rests with the top ten. Specimen: PBMCs. This sequence was found in a woman in her fifties or sixties in good health and CMV-seronegative. The chain carries TRBV12-5 and TRBJ2-1, with D perhaps matching TRBD1 (5 bases). The CDR3 is CASGLVGVFGPSEQFF. The CDR3 DNA reads as TGTGCTAGTGGTTTGGTAGGGGTCTTCGGCCCCTCAGAGCAGTTCTTC.